This entry describes one T cell receptor beta chain. There is no known antigen for this receptor. No quality values exist for individual bases; no much larger clone is one base distant. The data derive from a study of cytomegalovirus exposure and HLA in healthy donors (dated by TCRdb to about 2017). Background for the entire study: An earlier analysis of some 600 of the donors reported 250 to 300 Gb of sequence data and around 100 million unique TCR beta sequences obtained from some 170 million T cells. About 280 gigabases of sequencing data and 70 million to 100 million unique TCR sequences made up an early release that covered 640 HLA-typed donors. Among the 398 genotyped donors, about 85% belonged to the genetic ancestry cluster associated with self-reported Caucasian donors. The study aimed to test whether signatures of past pathogen exposure could be identified by cataloging public T cell receptors. Using immunosequencing, the study profiled T cell repertoires from fewer than 850 subjects and related those repertoires to cytomegalovirus serostatus. In addition to the first cohort of approximately 670 subjects, a separate validation cohort of 120 different subjects was used. The study combined high-throughput TCR immunosequencing, statistical association of individual TCRs with disease status, and machine learning to predict cytomegalovirus infection status. A later analysis re-examined previously published TCR beta repertoires from just over 650 donors and added high-resolution HLA genotyping to investigate patterns of TCR occurrence. In the later analysis, no new phenotypic data were used to find candidate immune exposures; instead, reliance was placed on TCR beta sequences and their occurrence across donors. In an earlier analysis of around 540 of the donors, high-throughput TCR beta sequencing was used to judge whether each TCR beta V gene segment behaved as functional or pseudogenic. Donor age, sex, ethnicity and CMV serostatus were compiled together with the repertoire data. A later genetic analysis took genome-wide SNP genotypes for about 55% of the 666 donors and used that subset as a discovery cohort. All discovery cohort repertoires had been generated on a single sequencing platform. Class I and class II HLA loci were covered by the typing at four-digit resolution. The number of donors typed differed by locus, with roughly 620-630 for A, B, C, DRB1 and DQB1, 522 for DQA1, over 600 for DPA1, and around 430 for DPB1. A handful of DR-DQ haplotypes were handled as single units for association and clustering because linkage in the cohort was strong. On average, 235,054 unique TCR beta nucleotide sequences were sequenced per donor among a few hundred genotyped donors of the cohort, with roughly a sixth of those sequences being non-productive.

What the authors observed across the whole study: A later genetic analysis associated a missense DCLRE1C variant with V-gene and J-gene trimming of TCR beta chains, and an independent cohort replicated the association. In an earlier analysis of around 600 of the donors, most TCR beta V segments were observed in productive rearrangements about 87% or about 30% of the time, broadly matching IMGT annotations. When HLA alleles, especially DR and DQ, strongly co-occurred, TCR associations were difficult to assign to individual alleles. The authors suggested that the approach could potentially be extended to other disease states and immunological phenotypes. A later analysis associated roughly 17,000 TCR beta sequences with specific HLA alleles at a false discovery rate of 0.05. A group of highly shared sequence variants was considered likely to be a technical artifact of the sequencing pipeline. HLA typing was unavailable for some donors at each locus, so association tests used only the typed subset. Correlated functional status among segregating V segments might be attributable to linkage disequilibrium, but an unknown experimental factor could not be ruled out. While some public TCRs were present in many individuals, most TCR sequences turned up only very rarely across donors. A further reported finding was that TCR beta sequences accurately predicted the HLA-A and HLA-B alleles for most subjects in the first cohort. In this cohort, only TCR beta chains were sequenced, and detectable features were limited by the absence of alpha or paired-chain data. A later analysis found that most CMV-associated TCR beta chains appeared HLA-restricted, with HLA associations seemingly driven largely by CMV exposure. The classifier was reported to diagnose cytomegalovirus status with high specificity and sensitivity in both the original and validation cohorts. Because counts were too low, roughly 16 rarely observed V segments, including chromosome 9 orphons, were excluded from the earlier analysis of 500 to 700 of the donors. In a later analysis, TCR association rates were found to vary across HLA loci, with the most associated TCRs seen for DRB1 alleles and the fewest for HLA-C alleles. Three of the identified cytomegalovirus-associated TCR beta chains were confirmed in vitro to be specific for cytomegalovirus antigens. CMV serostatus was the only immune exposure information available for the cohort. Presence/absence analyses assumed roughly uniform sequencing depth across donors, an assumption that may not hold. Several of the top co-occurrence clusters appeared to be linked to parvovirus B19, influenza, CMV and Epstein-Barr virus, according to a later analysis. The study gave a list of about 150 TCR beta chains associated with cytomegalovirus. Compared with equally common non-associated chains, HLA-associated TCR beta chains in a later analysis were more clonally expanded and had lower generation probabilities. A later genetic analysis reported fewer N-insertions in productive TCRs among donors in an Asian-associated ancestry cluster than the approximately 670-donor mean.

Library preparation used the immunoSEQ multiplex PCR assay. For the multiplex PCR, a mixture combining 60 forward primers for TCR Vbeta segments and 13 reverse primers for TCR Jbeta segments was used. The CDR3 region of rearranged TCR beta genes was amplified from genomic DNA with a multiplex PCR assay. The amplified TCR beta libraries were sequenced on the Illumina HiSeq System as 87-base-pair reads. As for the authors' bioinformatics: Across the roughly 670 repertoires, a later analysis counted 80 million or so unique TCR beta chains, around 10 million of which were shared by at least two donors. Raw reads were error-corrected and collapsed into unique sequences with a nearest-neighbor algorithm that merged closely related sequences to remove PCR and sequencing errors. To assign V, D and J gene segments, CDR3 sequences were aligned to IMGT reference sequences. For a sequence to be retained, at least a six-nucleotide match to both a V gene segment and a J gene segment was required. A rearrangement counted as productive if the CDR3 had no stop codons and remained in frame with V and J, and every other rearrangement counted as non-productive. Following IMGT convention, CDR3 was defined as the stretch from the second conserved V-encoded cysteine up to the conserved J-encoded phenylalanine. The earlier analysis of about 640 of the donors excluded any sequence lacking an unambiguous match to a single V gene segment. An earlier analysis of under 750 of the donors called V segments functional above 56.7% productive rearrangements and segregating when the between-donor standard deviation exceeded 5%. A statistical classification framework was developed to diagnose cytomegalovirus status using the catalog of TCR beta chain sequences. In a later analysis, TCR nucleotide sequences were compared against IMGT/GENE-DB human TR gene sequences so that V and J genes could be assigned. In a later analysis, CDR3 sequences and most-parsimonious VDJ recombination scenarios were assigned using the TCRdist pipeline. In a later analysis, every TCR beta chain was defined by the combination of its CDR3 amino acid sequence and its V-gene family, and reads without a unique V-gene family were dropped. In a later analysis, several hundred highly shared, low-generation-probability nucleotide sequences were removed to address suspected cross-contamination and a sequencing artifact. A later analysis calculated a clonal expansion index for each public chain from normalized within-repertoire ranks of inferred template counts. In a later analysis, generation probabilities were computed using a VDJ recombination model fitted to out-of-frame rearrangements, and the results were checked against IGoR. A later analysis scored TCR-TCR, TCR-HLA and TCR-CMV co-occurrence with hypergeometric tests, applying a repertoire-size bias correction to TCR pairs. False discovery rates were estimated in a later analysis by permuting HLA or CMV assignments 20 times. A later analysis grouped co-occurring TCRs with DBSCAN, adding TCRdist sequence similarity when clustering within HLA-allele-positive subsets. Co-occurrence clustering excluded repertoires with fewer than 30,000 or more than 120,000 public chains, plus five with anomalous nucleotide sharing. As stored in TCRdb, this immuneACCESS dataset retains in-frame rearrangements with V and J assigned. A fraction of the clones does not appear; measured against another copy, unresolved V genes explain less than half of the discrepancy, and the remainder lacks a known reason. Clonal size and the V and J genes are those of that table, whereas D and trimming came from the DNA. Recorded for this sample are around 100,000 clones; about 79% of them occurred a single time. The ten largest clonotypes hold 2.5% to 3.5% of the sample.

In total, 600 or so healthy bone marrow donors made up the cohort. At the time of sampling, every cohort member was nominally healthy, though immune exposures that went unrecorded were likely present. The donor was CMV seropositive and belonged to the group of 250 to 350 seropositive cohort members. A peripheral blood sample was provided by each donor, and peripheral blood mononuclear cells were used for TCR beta sequencing. The Qiagen DNeasy Blood Extraction Kit was used to extract genomic DNA from the blood cell samples. The material sequenced was PBMCs. The source of this sequence is a woman aged 18-30 years in good health and CMV-seropositive.

The CDR3 here reads CASSSGSLSYEQYF. The bases are TGTGCCAGTAGTAGCGGGAGTCTCTCCTACGAGCAGTACTTC. The receptor chain draws on TRBV19 and TRBJ2-7, with TRBD2 identical over 7 junction bases. From a lookup of the germline V gene (reference sequence), CDR1 and CDR2 are LNHDA and SQIVND. Trimming takes 4 bases off V and 0 bases off J; junction bases not matched to a gene: 3. The CDR3 contains 14 residues, cysteine and phenylalanine counted. The read is trimmed to its CDR3 DNA, 42 bases read in frame from base 1.